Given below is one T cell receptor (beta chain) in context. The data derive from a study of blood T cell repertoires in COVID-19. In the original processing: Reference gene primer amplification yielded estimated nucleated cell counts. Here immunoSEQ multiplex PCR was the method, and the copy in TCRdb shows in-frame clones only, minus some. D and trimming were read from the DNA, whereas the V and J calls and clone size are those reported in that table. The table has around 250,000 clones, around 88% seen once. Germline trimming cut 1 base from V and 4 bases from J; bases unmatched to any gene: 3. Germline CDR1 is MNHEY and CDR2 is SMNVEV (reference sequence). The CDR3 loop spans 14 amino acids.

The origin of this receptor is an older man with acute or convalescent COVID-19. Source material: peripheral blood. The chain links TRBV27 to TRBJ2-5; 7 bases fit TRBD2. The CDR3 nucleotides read TGTGCCAGCAGTTTATGGGGGGGATTAGAGACCCAGTACTTC. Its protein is CASSLWGGLETQYF.